The T cell receptor (beta chain) under discussion was sequenced for a study of T cells in Graves' hyperthyroidism and ophthalmopathy. The wider study: Prior to any treatment, at the point of initial diagnosis, peripheral blood was collected.

Per the germline V gene, CDR1 is SGHRS and CDR2 is YFSETQ. The CDR3 loop spans 14 amino acids. Broader study findings: The model's output predicted ophthalmopathy at a median of around 7 months prior to onset. A model of 13 V-J features distinguished ophthalmopathy from stable hyperthyroidism.

It was uncontrolled infection, other autoimmune disease, pregnancy or lactation that excluded patients. In its sample, this clonotype was seen many times. What it binds is not known. The junction shows a germline mismatch at one end, possibly a read error. What was amplified from RNA transcripts were TCR beta CDR3 regions. The HTBI primer set served for first-round RT-PCR of the TCR CDR3. One entry per CDR3 protein, called by TCRdb with MiXCR from the multiplex PCR reads. The sample comprises around 420,000 distinct CDR3 sequences, around 15% of which are singletons, and 5% to 6% rests with the top ten.

The origin of this receptor is a woman aged 18-29 years with Graves' hyperthyroidism. The sample consisted of blood. The chain recombines TRBV5-1 with TRBJ1-2, with 10 nucleotides matching TRBD1. The CDR3 DNA is TGTGCCAGCAGCTTGGGACAGGGGAACTATGGCTACACCTTC. It codes for CASSLGQGNYGYTF.